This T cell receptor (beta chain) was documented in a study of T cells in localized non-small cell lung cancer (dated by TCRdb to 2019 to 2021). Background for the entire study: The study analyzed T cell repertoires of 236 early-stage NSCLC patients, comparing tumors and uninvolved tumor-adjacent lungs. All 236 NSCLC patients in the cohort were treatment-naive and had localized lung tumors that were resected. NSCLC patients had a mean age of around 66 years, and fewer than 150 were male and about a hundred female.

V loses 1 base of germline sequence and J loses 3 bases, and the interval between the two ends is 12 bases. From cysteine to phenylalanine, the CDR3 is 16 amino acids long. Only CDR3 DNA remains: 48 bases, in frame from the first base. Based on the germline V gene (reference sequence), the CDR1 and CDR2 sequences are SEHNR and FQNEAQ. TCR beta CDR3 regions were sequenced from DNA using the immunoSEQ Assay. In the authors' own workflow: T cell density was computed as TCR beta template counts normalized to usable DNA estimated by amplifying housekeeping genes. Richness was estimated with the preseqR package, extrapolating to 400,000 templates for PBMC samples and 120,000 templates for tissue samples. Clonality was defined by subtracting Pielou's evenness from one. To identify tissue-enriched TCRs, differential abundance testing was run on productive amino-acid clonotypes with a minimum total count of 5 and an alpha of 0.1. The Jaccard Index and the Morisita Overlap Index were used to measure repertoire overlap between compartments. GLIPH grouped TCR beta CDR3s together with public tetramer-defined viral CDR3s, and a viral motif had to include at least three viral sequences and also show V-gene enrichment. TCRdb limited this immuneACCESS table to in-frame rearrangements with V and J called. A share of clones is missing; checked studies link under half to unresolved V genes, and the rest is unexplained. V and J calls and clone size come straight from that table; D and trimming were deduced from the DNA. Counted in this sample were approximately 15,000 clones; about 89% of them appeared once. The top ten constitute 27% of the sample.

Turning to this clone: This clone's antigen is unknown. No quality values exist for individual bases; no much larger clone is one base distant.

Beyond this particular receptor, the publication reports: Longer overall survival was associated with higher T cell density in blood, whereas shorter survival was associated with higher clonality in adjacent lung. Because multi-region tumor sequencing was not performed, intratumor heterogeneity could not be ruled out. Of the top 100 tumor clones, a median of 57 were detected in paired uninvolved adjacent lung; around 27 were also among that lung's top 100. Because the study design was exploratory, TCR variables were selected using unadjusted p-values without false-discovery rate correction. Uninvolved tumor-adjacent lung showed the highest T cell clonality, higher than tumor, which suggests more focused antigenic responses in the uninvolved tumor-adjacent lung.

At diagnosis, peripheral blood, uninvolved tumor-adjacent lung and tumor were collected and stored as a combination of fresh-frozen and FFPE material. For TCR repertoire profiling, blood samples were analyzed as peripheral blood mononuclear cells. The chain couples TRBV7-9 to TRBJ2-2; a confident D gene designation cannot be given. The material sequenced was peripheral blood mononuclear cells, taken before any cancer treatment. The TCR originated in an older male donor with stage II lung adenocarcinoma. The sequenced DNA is TGTGCCAGCAGCTTAGGGGCTGGATTTTACACCGGGGAGCTGTTTTTT. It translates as CASSLGAGFYTGELFF.